Presented here are 21 T cell receptor beta chains from one specimen sequenced in a study of blood T cell repertoires in COVID-19. Assay: immunoSEQ multiplex PCR; the TCRdb copy retains only in-frame clones and omits some. The data hold 65,000 to 75,000 clones, with 80% to 85% observed a single time. The sample comprised peripheral blood. Every receptor here comes from a woman in her sixties or seventies with acute or convalescent COVID-19.

The sample holds a few counts of this clone. The chain links TRBV3-1 (or the pseudogene TRBV3-2) to TRBJ1-4; D ambiguous. The germline gives CDR1 LGHDT, CDR2 YNNKEL (reference sequence). The CDR3 contains 14 residues. Between the trimmed V and J ends, which lost 4 bases and 1 base, there was a span of 7 bases. In nucleotides, the CDR3 is TGTGCCAGCAGCCCGGTACTAACTAATGAAAAACTGTTTTTT. This gives the protein CASSPVLTNEKLFF.

This sequence joins TRBV3-1 (or the pseudogene TRBV3-2) and TRBJ2-1, with 7 bases lining up with TRBD2. CDR1 LGHDT and CDR2 YNNKEL come from the germline V gene (reference sequence). The CDR3 is 14 amino acids. J was trimmed by 5 bases and V by 4 bases; bases with no gene match: 5. The CDR3 loop reads CASSRQRGNNEQFF. The CDR3 DNA sequence: TGTGCCAGCAGCCGGCAGCGGGGTAACAATGAGCAGTTCTTC.

J is TRBJ1-6 and V is TRBV11-2; D remains ambiguous. CDR3 length: 14 amino acids. Per the germline V gene, CDR1 is SGHAT and CDR2 is FQNNGV. V shed 5 bases and J shed 14 bases, with 19 bases lying between them. The CDR3 spells CASSLRTGIPALHF. CDR3 DNA sequence: TGTGCCAGCAGCCTCCGGACGGGGATCCCGGCCCTCCACTTT.

The V and J genes are TRBV6-5 and TRBJ2-7, with a weak D call TRBD1 (6 bases). CDR1 MNHEY and CDR2 SVGAGI come from the germline V gene. The V and J ends lost 5 bases and 6 bases respectively, with 17 bases between them. The CDR3 totals 14 residues. The CDR3 DNA reads TGTGCCAGCAGTCCTTTAGGGACAAGAGCCGAGCAGTACTTC. As protein: CASSPLGTRAEQYF.

The rearrangement joins TRBV9 to TRBJ2-7, with a weak D call TRBD1 (5 bases). This CDR3 comprises 13 residues. The ends were cut back, 4 bases at V and 3 bases at J, with 11 bases in the middle. Germline CDR1 is SGDLS and CDR2 is YYNGEE. The CDR3 protein is CASSPRDFYEQYF. The DNA of the CDR3 is TGTGCCAGCAGCCCCAGGGATTTCTACGAGCAGTACTTC.

V is TRBV9 and J is TRBJ2-7; perhaps TRBD1 as D (7 bases). CDR1 and CDR2 from the germline V gene are SGDLS and YYNGEE. The ends were cut back, 3 bases at V and 9 bases at J, with 13 bases in the middle. The CDR3 spans 12 residues. In DNA, the CDR3 is TGTGCCAGCAGCGGGGCAGGGGGAGGGCAGTACTTC. Encoded protein: CASSGAGGGQYF.

The chain uses TRBV6-2 or TRBV6-3 and TRBJ2-7; D call uncertain. Germline CDR1 and CDR2: MNHEY and SVGEGT. The CDR3 sequence is 11 residues long. V was trimmed by 5 bases and J by 3 bases, leaving 5 bases between them. The CDR3 reads CASSPLYEQYF. The CDR3 DNA is TGTGCCAGCAGTCCCCTCTACGAGCAGTACTTC.

The J gene is TRBJ2-2, the V gene TRBV5-1, with D perhaps matching TRBD1 (6 bases). CDR1 is SGHRS and CDR2 is YFSETQ in the germline V gene. CDR3 length: 17 residues. V was cut by 4 bases and J by 1 base, with 17 bases left in between. CDR3 sequence: CASSVRPGTMNTGELFF. Written as DNA, the CDR3 is TGCGCCAGCAGCGTACGACCCGGGACAATGAACACCGGGGAGCTGTTTTTT.

The chain recombines TRBV29-1 with TRBJ1-1; TRBD1 matches at 9 bases. CDR3 length: 12 amino acids. Germline trimming cut 6 bases from V and 3 bases from J; bases unmatched to any gene: 2. The germline V gene encodes CDR1 SQVTM and CDR2 ANQGSEA. The CDR3 loop reads CSVGQGDTEAFF. The CDR3 coding sequence is TGCAGCGTGGGACAGGGAGACACTGAAGCTTTCTTT.

V usage is TRBV11-3 and J usage is TRBJ2-3; D might be TRBD1 (6 bases). Trimming cost V 1 base and J 2 bases, with 10 bases left between them. In germline, CDR1 is SGHNT, CDR2 YENEEA. There are 15 residues in the CDR3. CDR3 sequence: CASSLGGPYTDTQYF. Written as DNA, the CDR3 is TGTGCCAGCAGCTTAGGGGGGCCCTACACAGATACGCAGTATTTT.

This rearrangement joins TRBV3-1 (or the pseudogene TRBV3-2) to TRBJ1-1, with a possible D match to TRBD1 (5 bases). V lost 2 bases and J 1 base, leaving 8 bases between the germline ends. The length of the CDR3 is 14 residues. CDR1 and CDR2 from the germline V gene are LGHDT and YNNKEL (reference sequence). The CDR3 protein is CASSQRQRNTEAFF. CDR3 DNA: TGTGCCAGCAGCCAACGACAGAGGAACACTGAAGCTTTCTTT.

The rearrangement joins TRBV5-1 to TRBJ1-5; tentatively, D is TRBD1 (6 bases). Germline CDR1 and CDR2: SGHRS and YFSETQ. The V and J ends lost 9 bases and 4 bases respectively, with 14 bases between them. CDR3 length: 13 residues. CDR3 coding DNA: TGCGCCACCGGCCGGACAGTAAATCAGCCCCAGCATTTT. Translated: CATGRTVNQPQHF.

The chain combines TRBV4-1 with TRBJ2-3; 14 bases align to TRBD2. Trimming took 4 bases from V and 0 from J; bases not matched to a gene: 9. CDR3 length: 19 amino acids. Per the germline V gene, CDR1 is MGHRA and CDR2 is YSYEKL. The DNA for the CDR3 is TGCGCCAGCAGCCGCCAGGGGACTAGCGGGGGCCGTAGCACAGATACGCAGTATTTT. Translation: CASSRQGTSGGRSTDTQYF.

This chain joins TRBV21-1 and TRBJ1-4; the DNA was not used to check the table's D call, TRBD1. TRBV21-1 is a pseudogene. CDR3 size: 16 residues. CDR3 in amino acids: CASSKGTGVTNEKLFF. For the CDR3, the DNA is TGTGCCAGCAGCAAAGGGACAGGGGTAACTAATGAAAAACTGTTTTTT.

The chain links TRBV7-8 to TRBJ2-1, with 9 bases identical to TRBD2. This CDR3 spans 13 amino acids. Germline CDR1 and CDR2: SGHVS and FQNEAQ. Trimming cost V 5 bases and J 9 bases; bases outside gene matches: 5. In nucleotides, the CDR3 is TGTGCCAGCAGCCTCGGACTAGCGAGTGAGCAGTTCTTC. The encoded protein is CASSLGLASEQFF.

This rearrangement joins TRBV7-9 to TRBJ1-2; 7 bases map to TRBD1. From germline, CDR1 is SEHNR and CDR2 FQNEAQ (reference sequence). The ends lost 5 bases at V and 4 bases at J; junction bases unmatched: 10. There are 15 residues in the CDR3. The CDR3 spells CASSLGQARVYGYTF. The CDR3 DNA reads TGTGCCAGCAGCCTTGGACAGGCGCGGGTCTATGGCTACACCTTC.

V usage is TRBV7-6 and J usage is TRBJ1-3, with no clear D. The V and J ends lost 5 bases and 0 bases respectively, with 11 bases between them. The germline V gene has CDR1 SGHVS and CDR2 FNYEAQ. This CDR3 is built from 15 residues. The CDR3 nucleotides are TGTGCCAGCAGCCAGACCGGGAGCTCTGGAAACACCATATATTTT. Its translation: CASSQTGSSGNTIYF.

This clone was seen only once. The chain has TRBV27 and TRBJ2-1, with 8 bases lining up with TRBD1. The ends lost 1 base at V and 4 bases at J; junction bases unmatched: 3. The CDR3 covers 15 residues. Germline V gene lookup returns CDR1 MNHEY and CDR2 SMNVEV (reference sequence). The CDR3 bases are TGTGCCAGCAGTTTATTACAGGGGGTTTACAATGAGCAGTTCTTC. This encodes CASSLLQGVYNEQFF.

This clone was seen a handful of times. The chain is built from TRBV18 and TRBJ1-3; perhaps TRBD1 as D (6 bases). Germline V gene data show CDR1 as KGHSH and CDR2 as LQKENI. The germline V and J ends were trimmed by 6 bases and 0 bases, with 18 bases remaining between them. This CDR3 is 17 amino acids long. The CDR3 DNA reads TGTGCCAGCTCCCACGAGGCCGGACAGTACTCTGGAAACACCATATATTTT. Protein product: CASSHEAGQYSGNTIYF.

The chain recombines TRBV6-4 with TRBJ2-1; possibly TRBD2 for D (5 bases). Trimming left V 0 bases short and J 5 bases short, with 5 bases between. Germline CDR1 is MRHNA and CDR2 is SNTAGT. The CDR3 totals 13 residues. CDR3 DNA: TGTGCCAGCAGTGACTCGACTAACAATGAGCAGTTCTTC. It is translated as CASSDSTNNEQFF.

The J gene is TRBJ1-2, the V gene TRBV29-1, with unresolved D. Germline CDR1 is SQVTM and CDR2 is ANQGSEA. The CDR3 runs to 13 residues. V dropped 0 bases and J dropped 5 bases, with 10 bases sitting between them. The CDR3 bases are TGCAGCGTTGAAGATGACTCGAATTATGGCTACACCTTC. This gives the protein CSVEDDSNYGYTF.